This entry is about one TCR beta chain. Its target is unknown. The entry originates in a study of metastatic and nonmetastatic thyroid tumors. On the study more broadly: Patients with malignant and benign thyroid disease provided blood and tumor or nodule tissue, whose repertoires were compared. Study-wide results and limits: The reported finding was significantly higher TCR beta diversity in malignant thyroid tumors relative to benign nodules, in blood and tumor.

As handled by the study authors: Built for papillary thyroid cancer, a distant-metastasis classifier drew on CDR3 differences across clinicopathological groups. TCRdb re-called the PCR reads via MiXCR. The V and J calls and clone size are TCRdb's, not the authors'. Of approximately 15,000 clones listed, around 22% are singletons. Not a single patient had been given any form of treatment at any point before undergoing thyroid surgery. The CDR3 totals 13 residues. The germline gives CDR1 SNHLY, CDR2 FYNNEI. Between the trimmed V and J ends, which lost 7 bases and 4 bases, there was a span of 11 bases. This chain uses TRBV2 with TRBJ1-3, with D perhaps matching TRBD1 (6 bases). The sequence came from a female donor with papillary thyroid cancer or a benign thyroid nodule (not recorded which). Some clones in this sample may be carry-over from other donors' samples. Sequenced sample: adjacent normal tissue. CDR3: CASTRDNGNTIYF. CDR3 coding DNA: TGTGCCAGCACCAGGGACAACGGAAACACCATATATTTT. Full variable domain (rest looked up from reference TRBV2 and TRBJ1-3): EPEVTQTPSHQVTQMGQEVILRCVPISNHLYFYWYRQILGQKVEFLVSFYNNEISEKSEIFDDQFSVERPDGSNFTLKIRSTKLEDSAMYFCASTRDNGNTIYFGEGSWLTVV.